A selection of T cell receptor beta chains follows, all from one sample in a study of shared clonotypes between healthy human individuals. TCRdb's copy holds only in-frame clones and misses some; the assay was immunoSEQ multiplex PCR. The sample includes 1.5 million to 2.5 million clones, about 95% of them seen just once. Sequencing input: naive CD8+ T cells sorted from blood. Receptors were obtained from a young man in good health. Each CDR3 is given with its conserved first and last residue. D genes are given only for firm matches. For some rows the clone size is stated as once, few or many, or as a class when expanded; others skip it.

v_call: TRBV4-3; clone_size: once; j_call: TRBJ2-6; d_call: TRBD1; cdr3_length: 15; cdr3_aa: CASSQTGEGANVLTF; cdr3_nt: TGCGCCAGCAGCCAAACAGGGGAAGGGGCCAACGTCCTGACTTTC
v_call: TRBV7-8; clone_size: -; j_call: TRBJ1-5; d_call: -; cdr3_length: 16; cdr3_aa: CASSLTPSADNQPQHF; cdr3_nt: TGTGCCAGCAGCTTAACCCCCTCGGCGGACAATCAGCCCCAGCATTTT
v_call: TRBV27; clone_size: few; j_call: TRBJ1-5; d_call: TRBD1; cdr3_length: 15; cdr3_aa: CASSLLTGPGQPQHF; cdr3_nt: TGTGCCAGCAGTCTTCTGACAGGGCCTGGGCAGCCCCAGCATTTT
v_call: TRBV5-1; clone_size: once; j_call: TRBJ2-1; d_call: -; cdr3_length: 13; cdr3_aa: CASMEAGYNEQFF; cdr3_nt: TGCGCCAGCATGGAGGCAGGGTACAATGAGCAGTTCTTC
v_call: TRBV6-1; clone_size: -; j_call: TRBJ1-2; d_call: TRBD1; cdr3_length: 15; cdr3_aa: CASSEGPTGNYGYTF; cdr3_nt: TGTGCCAGCAGTGAAGGACCGACAGGGAACTATGGCTACACCTTC
v_call: TRBV29-1; clone_size: -; j_call: TRBJ1-1; d_call: TRBD1; cdr3_length: 13; cdr3_aa: CSAGGGVNTEAFF; cdr3_nt: TGCAGCGCCGGAGGGGGCGTGAACACTGAAGCTTTCTTT
v_call: TRBV5-1; clone_size: -; j_call: TRBJ2-5; d_call: -; cdr3_length: 17; cdr3_aa: CASQTSHGAYVQETQYF; cdr3_nt: TGCGCCAGTCAAACATCGCACGGGGCTTACGTACAAGAGACCCAGTACTTC
v_call: TRBV7-2; clone_size: -; j_call: TRBJ2-7; d_call: -; cdr3_length: 13; cdr3_aa: CASSLASWYEQYF; cdr3_nt: TGTGCCAGCAGCTTAGCCTCTTGGTACGAGCAGTACTTC
v_call: TRBV5-6; clone_size: -; j_call: TRBJ2-1; d_call: TRBD2; cdr3_length: 15; cdr3_aa: CASSLVASGNNEQFF; cdr3_nt: TGTGCCAGCAGCTTGGTGGCTAGCGGGAACAATGAGCAGTTCTTC
v_call: TRBV7-3; clone_size: -; j_call: TRBJ2-1; d_call: -; cdr3_length: 14; cdr3_aa: CASSLTGEINEQFF; cdr3_nt: TGTGCCAGCAGCTTAACCGGGGAGATCAATGAGCAGTTCTTC
v_call: TRBV4-3; clone_size: -; j_call: TRBJ1-1; d_call: TRBD1; cdr3_length: 14; cdr3_aa: CASSQGTGGMEAFF; cdr3_nt: TGCGCCAGCAGCCAAGGGACAGGGGGGATGGAAGCTTTCTTT
v_call: TRBV9; clone_size: -; j_call: TRBJ2-7; d_call: -; cdr3_length: 15; cdr3_aa: CASSVGYTSSYEQYF; cdr3_nt: TGTGCCAGCAGCGTAGGGTACACCTCCTCCTACGAGCAGTACTTC
v_call: TRBV19; clone_size: -; j_call: TRBJ1-5; d_call: -; cdr3_length: 16; cdr3_aa: CASSIGTGLSNQPQHF; cdr3_nt: TGTGCCAGTAGTATAGGAACAGGCCTTAGCAATCAGCCCCAGCATTTT
v_call: TRBV7-9; clone_size: -; j_call: TRBJ1-2; d_call: -; cdr3_length: 16; cdr3_aa: CASSTDPGPGNYGYTF; cdr3_nt: TGTGCCAGCAGCACGGACCCGGGCCCGGGGAACTATGGCTACACCTTC
v_call: TRBV27; clone_size: -; j_call: TRBJ1-1; d_call: -; cdr3_length: 13; cdr3_aa: CASIQTGNTEAFF; cdr3_nt: TGTGCCAGCATCCAAACAGGGAACACTGAAGCTTTCTTT
v_call: TRBV27; clone_size: -; j_call: TRBJ2-7; d_call: -; cdr3_length: 14; cdr3_aa: CASSLNPGFYEQYF; cdr3_nt: TGTGCCAGCAGTTTGAACCCAGGCTTCTACGAGCAGTACTTC
v_call: TRBV6-5; clone_size: -; j_call: TRBJ2-5; d_call: -; cdr3_length: 13; cdr3_aa: CASSGAGQETQYF; cdr3_nt: TGTGCCAGCAGCGGGGCGGGGCAGGAGACCCAGTACTTC
v_call: TRBV5-6; clone_size: -; j_call: TRBJ2-1; d_call: TRBD2; cdr3_length: 12; cdr3_aa: CASSPGGNEQFF; cdr3_nt: TGTGCCAGCAGCCCGGGGGGCAATGAGCAGTTCTTC
v_call: TRBV28; clone_size: few; j_call: TRBJ1-5; d_call: TRBD1; cdr3_length: 15; cdr3_aa: CASIVSGQGAQPQHF; cdr3_nt: TGTGCCAGCATCGTATCCGGACAGGGGGCTCAGCCCCAGCATTTT
v_call: TRBV19; clone_size: once; j_call: TRBJ2-1; d_call: -; cdr3_length: 13; cdr3_aa: CASSIGWDHEQFF; cdr3_nt: TGTGCCAGTAGTATAGGGTGGGACCATGAGCAGTTCTTC
v_call: TRBV5-5; clone_size: -; j_call: TRBJ2-7; d_call: -; cdr3_length: 14; cdr3_aa: CASSLGQRTYEQYF; cdr3_nt: TGTGCCAGCAGCTTGGGTCAGCGAACCTACGAGCAGTACTTC
v_call: TRBV18; clone_size: -; j_call: TRBJ2-7; d_call: TRBD2; cdr3_length: 15; cdr3_aa: CASSPSGLPLYEQYF; cdr3_nt: TGTGCCAGCTCACCATCGGGACTACCCCTCTACGAGCAGTACTTC
v_call: TRBV4-1; clone_size: -; j_call: TRBJ2-5; d_call: -; cdr3_length: 14; cdr3_aa: CASSQDPSTETQYF; cdr3_nt: TGCGCCAGCAGCCAAGATCCATCCACAGAGACCCAGTACTTC
v_call: TRBV2; clone_size: -; j_call: TRBJ1-4; d_call: -; cdr3_length: 14; cdr3_aa: CASSGTGSYEKLFF; cdr3_nt: TGTGCCAGCAGCGGTACAGGGTCTTATGAAAAACTGTTTTTT
v_call: TRBV6-5; clone_size: -; j_call: TRBJ2-6; d_call: TRBD1; cdr3_length: 14; cdr3_aa: CASSPTGNDNVLTF; cdr3_nt: TGTGCCAGCAGCCCGACAGGGAATGACAACGTCCTGACTTTC
v_call: TRBV7-9; clone_size: once; j_call: TRBJ1-1; d_call: -; cdr3_length: 12; cdr3_aa: CASRGGWTEAFF; cdr3_nt: TGTGCCAGCAGGGGCGGGTGGACTGAAGCTTTCTTT
v_call: TRBV7-9; clone_size: few; j_call: TRBJ1-6; d_call: -; cdr3_length: 15; cdr3_aa: CASSLVLRGDSPLHF; cdr3_nt: TGTGCCAGCAGCTTAGTGTTACGAGGGGATTCACCCCTCCACTTT
v_call: TRBV7-7; clone_size: -; j_call: TRBJ2-1; d_call: TRBD2; cdr3_length: 12; cdr3_aa: CASSYSGGEQFF; cdr3_nt: TGTGCTAGCAGCTATAGCGGGGGCGAGCAGTTCTTC
v_call: TRBV5-1; clone_size: -; j_call: TRBJ2-3; d_call: TRBD2; cdr3_length: 14; cdr3_aa: CASMREGLLDTQYF; cdr3_nt: TGCGCCAGCATGAGGGAGGGCCTGTTAGATACGCAGTATTTT
v_call: TRBV27; clone_size: -; j_call: TRBJ2-2; d_call: -; cdr3_length: 16; cdr3_aa: CASSFSWGELAGELFF; cdr3_nt: TGTGCCAGCAGTTTCTCTTGGGGGGAACTAGCCGGGGAGCTGTTTTTT
v_call: TRBV9; clone_size: -; j_call: TRBJ1-4; d_call: -; cdr3_length: 15; cdr3_aa: CASSVGPTANEKLFF; cdr3_nt: TGTGCCAGCAGCGTAGGCCCGACGGCCAATGAAAAACTGTTTTTT
v_call: TRBV5-4; clone_size: -; j_call: TRBJ2-7; d_call: -; cdr3_length: 14; cdr3_aa: CASSLSDAIYEQYF; cdr3_nt: TGTGCCAGCAGCTTATCCGACGCCATCTACGAGCAGTACTTC
v_call: TRBV2; clone_size: -; j_call: TRBJ1-4; d_call: TRBD1; cdr3_length: 13; cdr3_aa: CASTQGEGEKLFF; cdr3_nt: TGTGCCAGCACACAGGGGGAAGGTGAAAAACTGTTTTTT
v_call: TRBV7-9; clone_size: -; j_call: TRBJ2-7; d_call: TRBD1; cdr3_length: 15; cdr3_aa: CASSMGQASSYEQYF; cdr3_nt: TGTGCCAGCAGCATGGGACAGGCGAGCTCCTACGAGCAGTACTTC
v_call: TRBV7-9; clone_size: -; j_call: TRBJ2-3; d_call: -; cdr3_length: 16; cdr3_aa: CASSLEVTQSTDTQYF; cdr3_nt: TGTGCCAGCAGCTTAGAAGTCACACAGAGCACAGATACGCAGTATTTT
v_call: TRBV6-5; clone_size: -; j_call: TRBJ2-5; d_call: -; cdr3_length: 15; cdr3_aa: CASSYGEMAQETQYF; cdr3_nt: TGTGCCAGCAGTTATGGGGAGATGGCCCAAGAGACCCAGTACTTC
v_call: TRBV27; clone_size: -; j_call: TRBJ2-7; d_call: TRBD1; cdr3_length: 14; cdr3_aa: CASSKNRDRHEQYF; cdr3_nt: TGTGCCAGCAGTAAAAACAGGGACAGACACGAGCAGTACTTC